Listed below are T cell receptor beta chains from one sample, sequenced in a study of Ad26.COV2.S vaccination and SARS-CoV-2 variants. Assay: immunoSEQ multiplex PCR; the TCRdb copy retains only in-frame clones and omits some. The repertoire holds 150,000 to 200,000 clones, with around 88% as singletons. Source: peripheral blood, taken after recovery from COVID-19. The receptors stem from a human donor who had recovered from COVID-19. CDR3s include the opening cysteine and the closing phenylalanine or tryptophan. A D gene is named only where the DNA matches it firmly. The size field is filled for only some rows; it gives once, few, many or a size class.

J: TRBJ2-4; D: TRBD1; V: TRBV10-3; size: NA; DNA: TGTGCCATCAGTGAGTCAGGGGGCGTCGACAAAAACATTCAGTACTTC; CDR3: CAISESGGVDKNIQYF
J: TRBJ1-1; D: TRBD1; V: TRBV6-7; size: NA; DNA: TGTGCCAGCAGCAAACTTAGCGCAGGGGGCAAGAACACTGAAGCTTTCTTT; CDR3: CASSKLSAGGKNTEAFF
J: TRBJ2-2; D: TRBD1; V: TRBV2; size: NA; DNA: TGTGCCAGCAGCAGGGGGCAGGGGGCGGCCGGGGAGCTGTTTTTT; CDR3: CASSRGQGAAGELFF
J: TRBJ2-1; D: TRBD2; V: TRBV27; size: NA; DNA: TGTGCCAGCAGTCCCAATCCGGGACTAGCCCCCCCTGAGCAGTTCTTC; CDR3: CASSPNPGLAPPEQFF
J: TRBJ1-1; D: NA; V: TRBV27; size: once; DNA: TGTGCCAGCAGCCTCACGGGGGGCACTGAAGCTTTCTTT; CDR3: CASSLTGGTEAFF
J: TRBJ1-1; D: NA; V: TRBV5-8; size: NA; DNA: TGTGCCAGCAGGGTCTCCGTGAACACTGAAGCTTTCTTT; CDR3: CASRVSVNTEAFF
J: TRBJ1-6; D: TRBD1; V: TRBV5-6; size: few; DNA: TGTGCCAGCAGCCAAACAGGGGTAGGATCACCCCTCCACTTT; CDR3: CASSQTGVGSPLHF
J: TRBJ1-5; D: NA; V: TRBV19; size: NA; DNA: TGTGCCAGTCGCCTAGGAGGGTTTGGTCAGCCCCAGCATTTT; CDR3: CASRLGGFGQPQHF
J: TRBJ2-3; D: NA; V: TRBV6-2/TRBV6-3; size: NA; DNA: TGTGCCAGCAGTTCCAATACAGATACGCAGTATTTT; CDR3: CASSSNTDTQYF
J: TRBJ2-1; D: NA; V: TRBV6-5; size: NA; DNA: TGTGCCAGCAGAGGACTGGACTCCTACAATGAGCAGTTCTTC; CDR3: CASRGLDSYNEQFF